Following are 13 T cell receptor beta chains from one sample sequenced in a study of OX40 agonist ivuxolimab in advanced cancers. The table came from immunoSEQ multiplex PCR; TCRdb's copy has only in-frame clones and leaves some out. The sample lists fewer than 65,000 clones; about 90% were seen once. Source: CD4+ or CD8+ T cells sorted from blood, taken in a trial of the OX40 agonist ivuxolimab. The receptor set was obtained from an adult with an advanced solid tumor such as melanoma, head and neck, liver or kidney cancer.

CDR3 in amino acids: CASSKTVSSYEQYF. The CDR3 DNA is TGCGCCAGCAGTAAGACAGTTTCCTCCTACGAGCAGTACTTC. The chain uses TRBV5-1 and TRBJ2-7; TRBD1 is a possible D gene (5 bases). V lost 5 bases and J lost 0, with 12 bases in between. Germline-derived CDR1 and CDR2 are SGHRS and YFSETQ. This CDR3 region has 14 residues. The complete variable domain, with remaining parts taken from reference TRBV5-1 and TRBJ2-7, reads KAGVTQTPRYLIKTRGQQVTLSCSPISGHRSVSWYQQTPGQGLQFLFEYFSETQRNKGNFPGRFSGRQFSNSRSEMNVSTLELGDSALYLCASSKTVSSYEQYFGPGTRLTVT.

This chain uses TRBV2 with TRBJ2-4, with 8 bases fitting TRBD2. CDR3 length: 12 amino acids. The V gene's germline CDR1 is SNHLY and CDR2 FYNNEI. Trimming cost V 6 bases and J 8 bases; bases outside gene matches: 3. In DNA, the CDR3 is TGTGCCAGCAGCCCACTAGCGGACATTCAGTACTTC. Translation gives CASSPLADIQYF.

The chain has TRBV4-2 and TRBJ1-4, with D possibly being TRBD1 (5 bases). This CDR3 has 15 residues. V was cut by 0 bases and J by 8 bases, with 13 bases left in between. Germline values: CDR1 LGHNA, CDR2 YNFKEQ. The CDR3: CASSQDPGPREKLFF. The CDR3 DNA reads TGTGCCAGCAGCCAAGATCCAGGGCCAAGGGAAAAACTGTTTTTT.

This sequence joins TRBV4-2 and TRBJ1-5; no clear D gene. Germline CDR1 and CDR2: LGHNA and YNFKEQ. The CDR3 covers 14 residues. V lost 0 bases, J lost 4 bases, and 7 bases lay in between. As DNA, the CDR3 is TGTGCCAGCAGCCAAGAATCGGGAAATCAGCCCCAGCATTTT. Its translation: CASSQESGNQPQHF.

J is TRBJ2-7 and V is TRBV10-3, with TRBD2 identical over 13 bases. Germline-derived CDR1 and CDR2 are ENHRY and SYGVKD. This CDR3 is built from 15 residues. The V and J ends lost 7 bases and 1 base, in that order; junction bases with no gene match: 4. As DNA, the CDR3 is TGTGCCATCAAAGGACTAGCGGGGGAATCCTACGAGCAGTACTTC. Its protein is CAIKGLAGESYEQYF.

This clone was detected once. V and J are TRBV5-1 and TRBJ1-4; D is unclear. CDR1 is SGHRS, CDR2 YFSETQ, per germline. This CDR3 contains 13 residues. V lost 4 bases and J lost 8, with 12 bases in between. The DNA for the CDR3 is TGCGCCAGCAGCCCGGAGGGTAGGGAAAAACTGTTTTTT. This codes for CASSPEGREKLFF.

V and J are TRBV27 and TRBJ2-2; D ambiguous. V was pared by 6 bases and J by 0 bases, with 5 bases between. This CDR3 is 13 amino acids long. Looked up from germline, CDR1 is MNHEY and CDR2 is SMNVEV (reference sequence). The CDR3, as DNA: TGTGCCAGCAGCTTCGCGAACACCGGGGAGCTGTTTTTT. Its protein product is CASSFANTGELFF.

The chain joins TRBV5-8 to TRBJ2-5; 14 bases are shared with TRBD2. The CDR3 is 18 amino acids. CDR1 is SGHTS, CDR2 YDEGEE, per germline. The V gene end was trimmed by 4 bases and the J gene end by 4 bases; junction bases not matched to a gene: 12. Here the CDR3 reads CASSRLGLAGDVGETQYF. The DNA of the CDR3 is TGTGCCAGCAGCCGCCTGGGACTAGCGGGAGATGTAGGAGAGACCCAGTACTTC.

The chain couples TRBV28 to TRBJ2-7, with 11 bases fitting TRBD1. The CDR3 extends over 14 amino acids. The J segment lost 6 bases and the V segment lost 7 bases, leaving 8 bases of the junction unmatched. Looked up from germline, CDR1 is MDHEN and CDR2 is SYDVKM. CDR3 nucleotide sequence: TGTGCCAGCATCTGGGGGACAGGGGGGGCCGAGCAGTACTTC. This codes for CASIWGTGGAEQYF.

The CDR3: CASSPGIANTEAFF. In DNA form, the CDR3 reads TGTGCCAGCAGCCCAGGGATAGCAAACACTGAAGCTTTCTTT. The chain uses TRBV28 and TRBJ1-1; D possibly corresponds to TRBD1 (5 bases). Trimming took 6 bases from V and 2 from J, leaving 13 bases between them. The germline CDR1 and CDR2 sequences are MDHEN and SYDVKM. The CDR3 has 14 amino acids.

The rearrangement uses TRBV14 and TRBJ1-2, with D unclear. Germline V CDR1 and CDR2: SGHDN, FVKESK. The CDR3 spans 15 residues. V shed 2 bases and J shed 1 base, with 11 bases lying between them. The CDR3 DNA reads as TGTGCCAGCAGCCAATCTCAGGAAGTTAACTATGGCTACACCTTC. This sequence encodes CASSQSQEVNYGYTF.

The CDR3 here is CASKPGHNQPQHF. Here the CDR3 DNA reads TGTGCCAGCAAACCCGGCCACAATCAGCCCCAGCATTTT. V is TRBV28 and J is TRBJ1-5; D gene uncertain. V was cut by 7 bases and J by 3 bases, with 10 bases left in between. The germline CDR1 and CDR2 sequences are MDHEN and SYDVKM. There are 13 residues in the CDR3.

In DNA form, the CDR3 reads TGTGCCAGTACCTGGCAGGCCGTAAACACCGGGGAGCTGTTTTTT. Amino acid sequence: CASTWQAVNTGELFF. The genes are TRBV19 and TRBJ2-2; D call uncertain. Germline V gene sequence: CDR1 LNHDA, CDR2 SQIVND (reference sequence). The CDR3 length is 15 residues. Deletions cut 7 bases from V and 2 bases from J, with 14 bases between.